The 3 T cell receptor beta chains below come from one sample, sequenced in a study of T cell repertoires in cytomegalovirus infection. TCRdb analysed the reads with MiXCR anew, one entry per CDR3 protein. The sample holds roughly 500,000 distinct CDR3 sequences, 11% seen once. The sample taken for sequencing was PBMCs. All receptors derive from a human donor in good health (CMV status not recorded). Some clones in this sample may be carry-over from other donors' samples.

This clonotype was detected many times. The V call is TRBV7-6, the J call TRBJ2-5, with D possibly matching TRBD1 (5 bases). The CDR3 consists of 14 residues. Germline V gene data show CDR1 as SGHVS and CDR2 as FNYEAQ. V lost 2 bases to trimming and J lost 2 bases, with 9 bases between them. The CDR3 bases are TGTGCCAGCAGCTTATCGGCAGGGCAAGAGACCCAGTACTTC. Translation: CASSLSAGQETQYF.

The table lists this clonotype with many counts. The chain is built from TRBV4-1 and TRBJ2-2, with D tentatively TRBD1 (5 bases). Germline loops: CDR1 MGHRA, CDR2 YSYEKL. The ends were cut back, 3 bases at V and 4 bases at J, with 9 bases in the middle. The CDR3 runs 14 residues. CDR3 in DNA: TGCGCCAGCAGCCACGGCAGGGTCACCGGGGAGCTGTTTTTT. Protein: CASSHGRVTGELFF.

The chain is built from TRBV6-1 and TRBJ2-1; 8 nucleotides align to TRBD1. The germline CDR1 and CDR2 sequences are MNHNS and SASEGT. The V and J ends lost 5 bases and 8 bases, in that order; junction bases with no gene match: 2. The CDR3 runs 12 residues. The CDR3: CASSRTGYEQFF. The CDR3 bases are TGTGCCAGCAGTAGGACAGGGTATGAGCAGTTCTTC.